This entry lists 26 T cell receptor beta chains sequenced from one sample in a study of identical twins. TCRdb re-derived calls from the 5' RACE reads in MiXCR, one entry per CDR3 protein. The sample has 690,000 or so distinct CDR3 sequences, over 8.5% seen once; the top ten hold 0.75% to 1%. The same data also contributed to another study, on yellow fever vaccine responses in identical twins.

The sequenced sample consisted of PBMCs. These receptors were collected from a woman under 30 in good health.

A note on this clonotype: Compared with germline, one end of the junction differs, possibly owing to a read error. The genes are TRBV4-1 and TRBJ2-1, with a weak D call TRBD1 (5 bases). Germline V gives CDR1 MGHRA, CDR2 YSYEKL. The CDR3 is made up of 12 amino acids. The CDR3 reads CASSQVGAPGLF. CDR3 DNA sequence: TGCGCCAGCAGCCAAGTCGGCGCTCCAGGGCTCTTC.

This clonotype has at least ten counts. The V and J genes are TRBV28 and TRBJ2-4, with unresolved D. Germline V gene lookup returns CDR1 MDHEN and CDR2 SYDVKM. Trimming removed 3 bases from V and 1 base from J, with 10 bases in between. The CDR3 runs to 15 residues. DNA for the CDR3: TGTGCCAGCAGTTTTGTGAAGGAGGCCAAAAACATTCAGTACTTC. It specifies CASSFVKEAKNIQYF.

The chain uses TRBV12-3 or TRBV12-4 and TRBJ1-4; possibly TRBD1 for D (6 bases). V was pared by 5 bases and J by 7 bases, with 17 bases between. The CDR3 totals 15 residues. The CDR3: CASSPKQGWGEKLFF. The CDR3 bases are TGTGCCAGCAGTCCCAAACAGGGTTGGGGTGAAAAACTGTTTTTT.

A single count supports this clonotype. J is TRBJ2-7 and V is TRBV5-1, with TRBD1 identical over 10 bases. The CDR3 has 14 residues. With 4 bases clipped from V and 7 bases from J, the junction kept 8 bases outside the gene matches. Germline-derived CDR1 and CDR2 are SGHRS and YFSETQ. The CDR3 here is CASSTGTGDGEQYF. CDR3 in DNA: TGCGCCAGCAGCACCGGGACAGGGGATGGAGAGCAGTACTTC.

The V call is TRBV15, the J call TRBJ2-7; D gene uncertain. Germline assignment: CDR1 LNHNV and CDR2 YYDKDF (reference sequence). The CDR3 consists of 11 residues. V shed 3 bases and J shed 0 bases, with 0 bases lying between them. CDR3 region: CATSSSYEQYF. CDR3 DNA sequence: TGTGCCACCAGCAGCTCCTACGAGCAGTACTTC. The whole variable domain, filled in from reference TRBV15 and TRBJ2-7, reads DAMVIQNPRYQVTQFGKPVTLSCSQTLNHNVMYWYQQKSSQAPKLLFHYYDKDFNNEADTPDNFQSRRPNTSFCFLDIRSPGLGDTAMYLCATSSSYEQYFGPGTRLTVT.

This clonotype has a handful of counts. The V gene is TRBV29-1, the J gene TRBJ2-7, with D unclear. The CDR3 spans 13 residues. The V gene's germline CDR1 is SQVTM and CDR2 ANQGSEA. Trimming shortened V by 0 bases and J by 2 bases, and 8 bases separated the two germline ends. The CDR3 nucleotides are TGCAGCGTTGAAGATAGAACCACCTACGAGCAGTACTTC. This gives the protein CSVEDRTTYEQYF.

This clonotype was picked up a small number of times. The chain combines TRBV9 with TRBJ1-1; D possibly corresponds to TRBD1 (6 bases). CDR3 size: 13 residues. CDR1 is SGDLS, CDR2 YYNGEE, per germline. Trimming left V 4 bases short and J 7 bases short, with 14 bases between. The CDR3 is CASSRAGAYEAFF. The CDR3 DNA sequence: TGTGCCAGCAGCCGGGCGGGGGCTTATGAAGCTTTCTTT.

This clonotype was recorded at least ten times. This CDR3 reads CASSRPGGEQYF. In nucleotides, the CDR3 is TGTGCCAGCTCACGGCCCGGTGGGGAGCAGTACTTC. This chain links TRBV18 with TRBJ2-7; D ambiguous. CDR1 and CDR2 from the germline V gene are KGHSH and LQKENI. V gave up 4 bases and J gave up 7 bases, with 11 bases separating them. The CDR3 covers 12 residues.

The chain recombines TRBV6-1 with TRBJ2-3; TRBD2 matches 8 bases. CDR3 length equals 13 residues. J gave up 5 bases and V 7 bases, and 5 bases lay outside the gene matches. The V gene's germline CDR1 is MNHNS and CDR2 SASEGT. CDR3 sequence: CASMRGDLDTQYF. The CDR3 coding sequence is TGTGCCAGCATGCGGGGGGATTTAGATACGCAGTATTTT.

In this sample, this clonotype turned up many times. The chain links TRBV12-3 or TRBV12-4 to TRBJ2-2; D is possibly TRBD2 (5 bases). The CDR3 has 13 amino acids. The germline V and J ends were trimmed by 2 bases and 6 bases, with 7 bases remaining between them. CDR3 sequence (DNA): TGTGCCAGCAGTTTATCTAGCTCCGGGGAGCTGTTTTTT. Protein sequence: CASSLSSSGELFF.

This clonotype was seen a few times. This chain links TRBV7-3 with TRBJ2-1; possibly TRBD1 for D (6 bases). The germline CDR1 and CDR2 sequences are SGHTA and FQGTGA. V lost 1 base, J lost 5 bases, and 12 bases lay in between. The CDR3 length is 15 residues. The CDR3 coding sequence is TGTGCCAGCAGCTTAAGGGGGCAGCTACACAATGAGCAGTTCTTC. The encoded protein is CASSLRGQLHNEQFF.

The sample holds a few counts of this clonotype. The chain recombines TRBV6-2 or TRBV6-3 with TRBJ2-7; D may be TRBD2 (5 bases). The CDR3 length is 15 residues. Germline values: CDR1 MNHEY, CDR2 SVGEGT. V was pared by 2 bases and J by 0 bases, with 11 bases between. CDR3 residues: CASSYGVGLSYEQYF. CDR3 DNA sequence: TGTGCCAGCAGTTACGGGGTAGGACTCTCCTACGAGCAGTACTTC.

Only a few counts were recorded for this clonotype. The DNA of the CDR3 is TGCAGTGCTAGGGAATACAGGGGACATCTTTACGAGCAGTACTTC. Translating it yields CSAREYRGHLYEQYF. J is TRBJ2-7 and V is TRBV20-1; 7 bases are shared with TRBD1. Germline CDR1 and CDR2: DFQATT and SNEGSKA (reference sequence). The CDR3 sequence is 15 residues long. V lost 3 bases, J lost 4 bases, and 12 bases stayed unmatched.

CDR3 in DNA: TGTGCCACCTCGAATCCTCAAGCCCGCAGCCAGCCCCAGCATTTT. Translating gives CATSNPQARSQPQHF. This chain links TRBV15 with TRBJ1-5; no reliable D call. The CDR3 length is 15 residues. The germline V gene has CDR1 LNHNV and CDR2 YYDKDF (reference sequence). V lost 8 bases, J lost 7 bases, and 21 bases lay in between.

This clonotype was seen repeatedly, ten times or more. CDR3 in amino acids: CSVAGRLIQETQYF. As DNA, the CDR3 is TGCAGCGTAGCGGGACGGCTTATCCAAGAGACCCAGTACTTC. The chain combines TRBV29-1 with TRBJ2-5; TRBD2 matches 7 bases. The CDR3 is 14 residues long. Germline V CDR1 and CDR2: SQVTM, ANQGSEA. With 6 bases clipped from V and 1 base from J, the junction kept 8 bases outside the gene matches.

This clonotype was picked up many times. This sequence joins TRBV5-1 and TRBJ2-1; 15 nucleotides match TRBD2. Germline V lookup: CDR1 SGHRS, CDR2 YFSETQ. After removal of 4 bases from V and 5 bases from J, the junction contained 7 bases not matched to a gene. The CDR3 is 17 residues long. The CDR3 region has the DNA TGCGCCAGCAGCATAAGGGGACTAGCGGGGGGCGACAATGAGCAGTTCTTC. This translates into CASSIRGLAGGDNEQFF.

This clonotype has only a few counts. The chain employs TRBV20-1 and TRBJ1-1, with D tentatively TRBD1 (5 bases). Germline values: CDR1 DFQATT, CDR2 SNEGSKA (reference sequence). The ends were cut back, 2 bases at V and 3 bases at J, with 13 bases in the middle. The CDR3 is made up of 14 amino acids. The CDR3: CSARPLPGDTEAFF. CDR3 nucleotide sequence: TGCAGTGCTAGACCTCTGCCGGGGGACACTGAAGCTTTCTTT.

Many counts were recorded for this clonotype. The CDR3 region is CAINLGTGGEQYF. DNA of the CDR3: TGTGCCATCAATCTCGGGACAGGGGGCGAGCAGTACTTC. The chain combines TRBV10-3 with TRBJ2-7; 11 bases align to TRBD1. This CDR3 comprises 13 residues. The germline gives CDR1 ENHRY, CDR2 SYGVKD. The ends lost 7 bases at V and 6 bases at J; junction bases unmatched: 5.

The rearrangement joins TRBV28 to TRBJ2-1, with D uncertain. Germline V gene lookup returns CDR1 MDHEN and CDR2 SYDVKM. Trimming shortened V by 7 bases and J by 0 bases, and 13 bases separated the two germline ends. This CDR3 spans 15 amino acids. Written as DNA, the CDR3 is TGTGCCAGCAAACGGCCGGAAAGCTCCTACAATGAGCAGTTCTTC. This translates into CASKRPESSYNEQFF.

Only a few counts were recorded for this clonotype. The chain couples TRBV4-1 to TRBJ2-1, with 7 bases identical to TRBD2. CDR3 size: 15 residues. Germline loops: CDR1 MGHRA, CDR2 YSYEKL. V lost 3 bases to trimming and J lost 2 bases; unmatched junction nucleotides: 4. The CDR3 nucleotides read TGCGCCAGCAGCCAGCTAGCGGCCCCCTACAATGAGCAGTTCTTC. Amino acids: CASSQLAAPYNEQFF.

This clonotype showed up just once. At one end the junction does not follow the germline gene, possibly because of a read error. This rearrangement joins TRBV6-5 to TRBJ2-7; D is unresolved. Per the germline V gene, CDR1 is MNHEY and CDR2 is SVGAGI. This CDR3 contains 16 residues. The CDR3 DNA reads TGTGCCAGGAGTTACTCCCCGGAACCCCAGTCCTACGAGCAGTACTTC. Its protein is CARSYSPEPQSYEQYF.

This clonotype showed up many times. The V and J genes are TRBV3-1 and TRBJ2-6; D unclear. Germline V gene data show CDR1 as LGHDT and CDR2 as YNNKEL (reference sequence). The CDR3 length is 16 residues. V was cut by 3 bases and J by 1 base, with 10 bases left in between. The CDR3 here is CASSQYLTSGANVLTF. DNA for the CDR3: TGTGCCAGCAGCCAGTATCTTACTTCTGGGGCCAACGTCCTGACTTTC.

This clonotype was detected ten times or more. The chain uses TRBV10-2 and TRBJ1-6, with 10 bases lining up with TRBD1. The junction had 7 bases not matched to a gene; V was cut back by 10 bases and J by 7 bases. The germline V gene encodes CDR1 WSHSY and CDR2 SAAADI. This CDR3 comprises 14 residues. The CDR3 loop is CATAGTGANSPLHF. CDR3 DNA sequence: TGCGCCACCGCTGGGACAGGGGCGAATTCACCCCTCCACTTT.

Only a few counts were recorded for this clonotype. DNA of the CDR3: TGTGCCAGCAGCTTACTGGGGGCCACAGATACGCAGTATTTT. Translating gives CASSLLGATDTQYF. The V call is TRBV7-9, the J call TRBJ2-3, with D perhaps matching TRBD1 (6 bases). The CDR3 totals 14 residues. Trimming took off 2 bases at V and 2 bases at J, with 8 bases between the two ends. Germline V lookup: CDR1 SEHNR, CDR2 FQNEAQ (reference sequence).

The chain recombines TRBV7-6 with TRBJ1-5; D not resolved. This CDR3 has 13 amino acids. V gave up 3 bases and J gave up 4 bases, with 7 bases separating them. Germline V gene lookup returns CDR1 SGHVS and CDR2 FNYEAQ. This CDR3 is CASSFRPNQPQHF. The CDR3, as DNA: TGTGCCAGCAGCTTTAGACCTAATCAGCCCCAGCATTTT.

This clonotype was observed a few times. Sequence at one end of the junction differs from germline and may be a read error. This rearrangement joins TRBV7-9 to TRBJ2-3, with D perhaps assigned TRBD1 or TRBD2 (5 bases each). Germline loops: CDR1 SEHNR, CDR2 FQNEAQ (reference sequence). This CDR3 comprises 15 residues. The CDR3 sequence: CASSLTVASTDTQFF. The CDR3 coding sequence is TGTGCCAGCAGCTTGACAGTCGCTAGCACAGATACGCAGTTTTTT.